This T cell receptor (beta chain) was recovered during a study of blood T cell repertoires in COVID-19. Adults between about 18 and 95 years of age took part from 24 US areas. The protocol was immunoSEQ multiplex PCR, while the TCRdb copy is restricted to in-frame clones and leaves out a portion. This sample has fewer than 450,000 clones, with around 90% found just once. This receptor was identified in a woman in her late teens or twenties who had recovered from COVID-19. The sequencing sample was made of PBMCs or T cells enriched from blood (not recorded which).

The DNA for the CDR3 is TGCGCCAGCAGCCAATTTCCAGGGGCGCGCAATTCACCCCTCCACTTT. Translated: CASSQFPGARNSPLHF. V usage is TRBV4-1 and J usage is TRBJ1-6, with D possibly TRBD1 on 6 matching bases. The CDR3 spans 16 residues. Germline loops: CDR1 MGHRA, CDR2 YSYEKL. Trimming cost V 2 bases and J 7 bases, with 15 bases left between them.